A single sample gave rise to the 5 T cell receptor beta chains below, sequenced in a study of T cells in Graves' hyperthyroidism and ophthalmopathy. Amplification of TCR beta CDR3 regions used RNA as the template. An initial round of RT-PCR targeting the TCR CDR3 relied on the HTBI primer set. TCRdb re-called the multiplex PCR reads with MiXCR, one entry per CDR3 protein. The repertoire holds about 720,000 distinct CDR3 sequences, with roughly 20% as singletons. Sequenced material: blood. The receptors come from a woman aged 50 to 60 with Graves' hyperthyroidism that later progressed to Graves' ophthalmopathy.

This clonotype was counted at least ten times. V usage is TRBV10-3 and J usage is TRBJ2-1, with TRBD2 matching over 11 bases. The CDR3 has 15 residues. The trim removed 4 bases at V and 4 bases at J, leaving 3 bases unmatched. Germline CDR1 ENHRY, CDR2 SYGVKD. The CDR3: CAISGGLAEYNEQFF. The CDR3 nucleotides read TGTGCCATCAGTGGGGGACTAGCGGAATACAATGAGCAGTTCTTC.

The chain recombines TRBV29-1 with TRBJ1-3, with D uncertain. Trimming took 2 bases from V and 5 from J, leaving 10 bases between them. The CDR3 runs to 13 residues. In germline, CDR1 is SQVTM, CDR2 ANQGSEA. CDR3 sequence (DNA): TGCAGCGTTGAAACCCCCCTCCGAAACACCATATATTTT. Residues: CSVETPLRNTIYF.

This clonotype was counted between two and nine times. The chain employs TRBV3-1 and TRBJ2-1; 8 positions match TRBD2. CDR3 size: 13 residues. Germline CDR1 and CDR2: LGHDT and YNNKEL (reference sequence). The V segment lost 5 bases and the J segment 6 bases; nucleotides outside the gene matches: 3. DNA of the CDR3: TGTGCCAGCAGCTCGGGACTAGTCAATGAGCAGTTCTTC. This encodes CASSSGLVNEQFF.

This clonotype came up many times. V gene TRBV3-1 combines with J gene TRBJ2-3; D is possibly TRBD1 or TRBD2 (5 bases each). The V end was cut by 1 base, the J end by 5 bases, with 19 bases between. CDR1 and CDR2 from the germline V gene are LGHDT and YNNKEL (reference sequence). The CDR3 totals 17 residues. CDR3 DNA sequence: TGTGCCAGCAGCCAAGTCCCGCGAGGGGCTCCTGTAGATACGCAGTATTTT. Amino acid sequence: CASSQVPRGAPVDTQYF.

This clonotype has more than one count but fewer than ten. This sequence joins TRBV14 and TRBJ1-1, with 7 bases identical to TRBD1. Germline V lookup: CDR1 SGHDN, CDR2 FVKESK. V lost 5 bases and J lost 0; bases outside the gene matches: 12. The CDR3 has 17 amino acids. The CDR3 sequence is CASSTLTGVRVNTEAFF. CDR3 coding DNA: TGTGCCAGCAGCACGCTAACAGGGGTGAGGGTGAACACTGAAGCTTTCTTT.